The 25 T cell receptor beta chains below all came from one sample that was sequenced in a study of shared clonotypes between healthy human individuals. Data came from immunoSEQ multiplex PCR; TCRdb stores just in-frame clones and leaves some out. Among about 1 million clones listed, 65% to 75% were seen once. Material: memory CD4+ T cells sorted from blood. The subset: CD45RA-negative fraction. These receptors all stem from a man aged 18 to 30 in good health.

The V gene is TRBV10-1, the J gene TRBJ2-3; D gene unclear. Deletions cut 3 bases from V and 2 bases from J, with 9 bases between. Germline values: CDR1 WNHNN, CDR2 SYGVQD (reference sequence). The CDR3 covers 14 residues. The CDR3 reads CASSDNSLTDTQYF. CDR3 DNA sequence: TGCGCCAGCAGTGATAACAGTCTCACAGATACGCAGTATTTT.

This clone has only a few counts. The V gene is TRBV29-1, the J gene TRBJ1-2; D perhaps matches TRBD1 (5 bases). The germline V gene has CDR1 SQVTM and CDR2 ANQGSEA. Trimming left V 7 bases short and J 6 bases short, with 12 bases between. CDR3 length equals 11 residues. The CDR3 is CSAQGLDGYTF. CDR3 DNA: TGCAGCGCCCAGGGTTTGGATGGCTACACCTTC.

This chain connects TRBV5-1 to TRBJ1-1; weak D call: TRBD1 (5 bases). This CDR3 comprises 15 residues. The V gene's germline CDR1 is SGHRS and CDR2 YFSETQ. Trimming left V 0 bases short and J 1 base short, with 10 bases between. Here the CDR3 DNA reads TGCGCCAGCAGCTTGGATCGGGGCGGGAACACTGAAGCTTTCTTT. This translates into CASSLDRGGNTEAFF.

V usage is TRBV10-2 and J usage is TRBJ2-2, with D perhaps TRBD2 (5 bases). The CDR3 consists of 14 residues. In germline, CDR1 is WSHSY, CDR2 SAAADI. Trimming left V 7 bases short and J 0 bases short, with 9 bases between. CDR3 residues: CASTGLANTGELFF. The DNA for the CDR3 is TGCGCCAGCACAGGACTGGCGAACACCGGGGAGCTGTTTTTT.

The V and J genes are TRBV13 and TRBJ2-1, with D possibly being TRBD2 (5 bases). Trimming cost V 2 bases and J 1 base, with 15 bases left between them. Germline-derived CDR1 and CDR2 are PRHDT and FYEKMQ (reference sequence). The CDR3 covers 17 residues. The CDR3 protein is CASSLKSGSRSYNEQFF. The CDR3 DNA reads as TGTGCCAGCAGCTTAAAGAGCGGTTCTAGATCCTACAATGAGCAGTTCTTC.

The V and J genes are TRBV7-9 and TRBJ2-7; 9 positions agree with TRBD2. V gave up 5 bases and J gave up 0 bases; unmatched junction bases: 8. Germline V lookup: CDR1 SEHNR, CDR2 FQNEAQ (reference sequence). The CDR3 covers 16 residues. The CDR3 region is CASSAARTSVSYEQYF. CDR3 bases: TGTGCCAGCAGCGCTGCTCGGACTAGCGTCTCCTACGAGCAGTACTTC.

CDR3 in DNA: TGCGCCACTCGAAGGGCAGGGGGGAAAGATACGCAGTATTTT. It translates to CATRRAGGKDTQYF. V and J are TRBV4-1 and TRBJ2-3; tentative D call: TRBD1 (7 bases). The CDR3 runs 14 residues. Germline V gene lookup returns CDR1 MGHRA and CDR2 YSYEKL. The V end lost 10 bases, the J end lost 5 bases, and 19 bases lay between the germline ends.

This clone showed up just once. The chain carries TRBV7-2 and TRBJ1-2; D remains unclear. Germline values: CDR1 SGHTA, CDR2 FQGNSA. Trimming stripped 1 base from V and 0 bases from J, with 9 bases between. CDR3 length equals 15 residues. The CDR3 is CASSLDGGANYGYTF. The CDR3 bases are TGTGCCAGCAGCTTAGACGGCGGAGCTAACTATGGCTACACCTTC.

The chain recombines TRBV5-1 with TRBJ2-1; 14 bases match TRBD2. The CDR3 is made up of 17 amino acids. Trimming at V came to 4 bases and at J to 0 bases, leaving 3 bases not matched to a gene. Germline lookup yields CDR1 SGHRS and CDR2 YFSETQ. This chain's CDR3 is CASSPGTSGSSYNEQFF. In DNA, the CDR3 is TGCGCCAGCAGCCCCGGGACTAGCGGGAGCTCCTACAATGAGCAGTTCTTC.

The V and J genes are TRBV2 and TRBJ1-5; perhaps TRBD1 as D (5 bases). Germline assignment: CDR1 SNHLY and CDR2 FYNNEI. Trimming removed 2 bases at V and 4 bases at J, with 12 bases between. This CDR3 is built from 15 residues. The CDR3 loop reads CASSEMGQGNQPQHF. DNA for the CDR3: TGTGCCAGCAGTGAAATGGGGCAGGGTAATCAGCCCCAGCATTTT.

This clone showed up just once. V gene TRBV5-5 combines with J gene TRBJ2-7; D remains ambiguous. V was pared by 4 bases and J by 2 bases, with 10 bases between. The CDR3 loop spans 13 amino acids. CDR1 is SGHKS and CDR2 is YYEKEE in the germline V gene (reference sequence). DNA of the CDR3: TGTGCCAGCAGCCCCACATGGGCCTACGAGCAGTACTTC. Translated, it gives CASSPTWAYEQYF.

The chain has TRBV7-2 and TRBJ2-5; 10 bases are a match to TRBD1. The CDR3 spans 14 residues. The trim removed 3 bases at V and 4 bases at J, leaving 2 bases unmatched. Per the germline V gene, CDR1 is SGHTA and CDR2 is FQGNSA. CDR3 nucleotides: TGTGCCAGCAGCTTGACAGGGGGCAGAGAGACCCAGTACTTC. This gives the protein CASSLTGGRETQYF.

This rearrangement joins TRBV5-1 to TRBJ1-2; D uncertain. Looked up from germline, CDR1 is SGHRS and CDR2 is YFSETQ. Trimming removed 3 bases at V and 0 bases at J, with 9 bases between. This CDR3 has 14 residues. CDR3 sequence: CASSSSGANYGYTF. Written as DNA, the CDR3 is TGCGCCAGCAGCTCCAGTGGGGCTAACTATGGCTACACCTTC.

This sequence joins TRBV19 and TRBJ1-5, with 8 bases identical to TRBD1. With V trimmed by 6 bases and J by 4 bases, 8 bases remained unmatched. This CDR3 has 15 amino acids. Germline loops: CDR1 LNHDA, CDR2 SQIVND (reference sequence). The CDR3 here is CASRDRDGRNQPQHF. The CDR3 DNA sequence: TGTGCCAGTAGGGACAGGGACGGTCGTAATCAGCCCCAGCATTTT.

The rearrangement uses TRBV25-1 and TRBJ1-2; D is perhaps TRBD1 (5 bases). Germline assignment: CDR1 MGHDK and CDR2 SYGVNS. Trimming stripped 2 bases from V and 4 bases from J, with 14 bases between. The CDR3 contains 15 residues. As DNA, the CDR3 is TGTGCCAGCAGTGAACCACGAGGGGAGTCCTATGGCTACACCTTC. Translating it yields CASSEPRGESYGYTF.

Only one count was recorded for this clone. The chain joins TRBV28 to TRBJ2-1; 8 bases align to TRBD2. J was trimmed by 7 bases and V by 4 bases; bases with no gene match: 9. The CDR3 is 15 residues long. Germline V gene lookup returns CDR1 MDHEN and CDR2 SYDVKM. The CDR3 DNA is TGTGCCAGCAGTTCCCCAAGCGGGGGTTGGAATGAGCAGTTCTTC. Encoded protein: CASSSPSGGWNEQFF.

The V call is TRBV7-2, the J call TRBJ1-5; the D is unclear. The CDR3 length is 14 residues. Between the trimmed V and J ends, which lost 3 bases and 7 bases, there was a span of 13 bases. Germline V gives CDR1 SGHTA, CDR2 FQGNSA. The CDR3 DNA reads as TGTGCCAGCAGCTTTGGAGGGAACGACCAGCCCCAGCATTTT. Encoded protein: CASSFGGNDQPQHF.

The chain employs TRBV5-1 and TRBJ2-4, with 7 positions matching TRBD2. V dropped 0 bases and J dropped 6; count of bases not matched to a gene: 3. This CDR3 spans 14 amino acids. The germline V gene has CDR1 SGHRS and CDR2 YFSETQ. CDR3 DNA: TGCGCCAGCAGCTTGGGAGGGGAGGGAAACATTCAGTACTTC. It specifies CASSLGGEGNIQYF.

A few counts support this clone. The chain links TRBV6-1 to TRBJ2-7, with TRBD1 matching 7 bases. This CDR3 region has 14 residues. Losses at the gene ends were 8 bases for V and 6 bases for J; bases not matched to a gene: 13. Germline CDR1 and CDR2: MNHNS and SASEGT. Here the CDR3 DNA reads TGTGCCAGCCAACCACAGGGGAGTACTGTCGAGCAGTACTTC. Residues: CASQPQGSTVEQYF.

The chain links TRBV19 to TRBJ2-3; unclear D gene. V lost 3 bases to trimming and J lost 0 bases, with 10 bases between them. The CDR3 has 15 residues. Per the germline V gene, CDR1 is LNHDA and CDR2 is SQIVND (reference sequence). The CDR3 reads CASSIGRGSTDTQYF. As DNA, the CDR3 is TGTGCCAGTAGTATCGGTCGCGGAAGCACAGATACGCAGTATTTT.

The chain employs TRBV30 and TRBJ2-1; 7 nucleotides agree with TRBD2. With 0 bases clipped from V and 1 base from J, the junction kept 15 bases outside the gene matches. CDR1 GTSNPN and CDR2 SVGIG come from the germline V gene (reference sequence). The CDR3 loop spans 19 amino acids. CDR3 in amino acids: CAWSVGREIKVGSYNEQFF. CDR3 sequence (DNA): TGTGCCTGGAGTGTAGGGCGGGAGATCAAGGTAGGATCCTACAATGAGCAGTTCTTC.

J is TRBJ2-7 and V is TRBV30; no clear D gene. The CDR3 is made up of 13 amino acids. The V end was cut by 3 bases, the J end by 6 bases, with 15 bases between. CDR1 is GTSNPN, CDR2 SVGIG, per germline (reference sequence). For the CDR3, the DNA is TGTGCCTGGAGCCCCGTTCTCGGATCCGAGCAGTACTTC. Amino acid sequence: CAWSPVLGSEQYF.

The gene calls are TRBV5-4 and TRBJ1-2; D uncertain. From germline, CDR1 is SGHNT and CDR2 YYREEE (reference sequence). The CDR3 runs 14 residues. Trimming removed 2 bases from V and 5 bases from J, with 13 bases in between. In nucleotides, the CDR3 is TGTGCCAGCAGCTTTCAGGAGGATAGGTATGGCTACACCTTC. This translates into CASSFQEDRYGYTF.

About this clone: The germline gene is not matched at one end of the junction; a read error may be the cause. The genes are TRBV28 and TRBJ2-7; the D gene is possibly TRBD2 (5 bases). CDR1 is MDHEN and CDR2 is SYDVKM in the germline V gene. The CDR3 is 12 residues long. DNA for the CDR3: TGTGCCAGCTCCTTAAACGTACGGGGAGCCGAATTC. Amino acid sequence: CASSLNVRGAEF.

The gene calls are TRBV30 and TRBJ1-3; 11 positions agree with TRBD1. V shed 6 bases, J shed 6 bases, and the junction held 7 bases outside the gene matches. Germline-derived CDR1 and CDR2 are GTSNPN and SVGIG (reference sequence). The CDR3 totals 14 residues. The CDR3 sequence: CACQRDRGENTIYF. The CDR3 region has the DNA TGTGCCTGCCAGAGGGACAGGGGGGAAAACACCATATATTTT.